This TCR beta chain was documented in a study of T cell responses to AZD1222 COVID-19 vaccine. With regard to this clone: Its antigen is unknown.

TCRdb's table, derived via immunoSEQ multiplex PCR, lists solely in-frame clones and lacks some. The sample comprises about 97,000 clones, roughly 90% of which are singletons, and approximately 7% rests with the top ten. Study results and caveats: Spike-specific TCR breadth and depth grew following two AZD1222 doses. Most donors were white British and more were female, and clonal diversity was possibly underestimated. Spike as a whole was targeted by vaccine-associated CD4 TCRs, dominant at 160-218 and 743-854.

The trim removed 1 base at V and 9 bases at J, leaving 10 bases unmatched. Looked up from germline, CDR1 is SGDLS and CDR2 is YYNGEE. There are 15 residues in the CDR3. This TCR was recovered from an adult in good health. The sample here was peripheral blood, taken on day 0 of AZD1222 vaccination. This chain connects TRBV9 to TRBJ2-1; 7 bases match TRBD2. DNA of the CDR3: TGTGCCAGCAGCGTAAGGGCGGGCGGGGGATCTGAGCAGTTCTTC. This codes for CASSVRAGGGSEQFF.